This TCR beta chain was documented in a study of cytomegalovirus exposure and HLA in healthy donors. With respect to this clone: What it binds is unknown.

Study-level points and caveats: When presence/absence was analysed, sequencing depth was taken to be roughly uniform across donors.

With 60 Vbeta and 13 Jbeta primers, the PCR was carried out. Here immunoSEQ multiplex PCR was the method, and the copy in TCRdb shows in-frame clones only, minus some. Of 150,000 or so clones in the sample, about 80% were seen once. The V gene's germline CDR1 is SGHKS and CDR2 YYEKEE (reference sequence). This CDR3 spans 15 amino acids. V shed 0 bases, J shed 1 base, and the junction held 4 bases outside the gene matches. The genes are TRBV5-5 and TRBJ2-7, with 7 bases matching TRBD1. This clonotype originated in a woman aged 40-49 years in good health and CMV-seronegative. The specimen was PBMCs. CDR3 coding DNA: TGTGCCAGCAGCTTGGGGCAGGGGGTTTCCTACGAGCAGTACTTC. Translation: CASSLGQGVSYEQYF.